Below, one T cell receptor (beta chain) is given with its context. No antigen is known for it. The sample comes from a study of OX40 agonist ivuxolimab in advanced cancers. About the study: Patients in the trial were receiving intravenous ivuxolimab every 2 weeks, at doses of 0.01 to 10 mg/kg. Cohort: roughly 79% men, mean age approximately 64, aged about 23 to 80. Whole-study results and caveats: Researchers did not determine the expanded peripheral T cells' antigen specificity.

CDR3 length: 16 residues. In germline, CDR1 is SGHVS, CDR2 FQNEAQ. Trimming stripped 8 bases from V and 1 base from J, with 17 bases between. Only in-frame clones appear in the TCRdb table, and some are missing; sequencing was by immunoSEQ multiplex PCR. The sample holds 60,000 to 70,000 clones, 65% to 90% seen once. The gene calls are TRBV7-8 and TRBJ2-2, with D possibly being TRBD2 (5 bases). The material sequenced was CD4+ or CD8+ T cells sorted from blood, taken in a trial of the OX40 agonist ivuxolimab. This clonotype was sampled from an adult with an advanced solid tumor such as melanoma, head and neck, liver or kidney cancer. The CDR3 coding sequence is TGTGCCAGCGGGCCCCTTGAGGGTTGGAACACCGGGGAGCTGTTTTTT. Its protein is CASGPLEGWNTGELFF.